The clone carrying this T cell receptor beta chain is classed as medium-sized. Within the sample, other DNA sequences also encode this same CDR3. Autologous stem cell transplantation was followed by relapse in every patient, and brentuximab vedotin exposure varied. The data were produced by immunoSEQ multiplex PCR, yet TCRdb's version contains in-frame clones alone and is incomplete. The sample holds 20,000 to 25,000 clones, around three quarters seen once. This record comes from a study of PD-1 blockade in classical Hodgkin lymphoma. CDR1 is WSHSY and CDR2 is SAAADI in the germline V gene. CDR3 size: 13 residues. Trimming cost V 3 bases and J 3 bases; bases outside gene matches: 2.

This clonotype was sampled from a human donor with classical Hodgkin lymphoma. Specimen: peripheral blood mononuclear cells (PBMCs), collected before the second cycle of nivolumab. The chain employs TRBV10-2 and TRBJ2-7; TRBD1 agrees at 7 bases. This CDR3 reads CASSDSGGYEQYF. The CDR3 nucleotides read TGCGCCAGCAGTGACTCAGGGGGCTACGAGCAGTACTTC.